The 5 T cell receptor beta chains below were found in one sample sequenced in a study of blood T cell repertoires in COVID-19. Method: immunoSEQ multiplex PCR; TCRdb's copy keeps in-frame clones and lacks some. The data show roughly 250,000 clones, 80% to 90% seen once. The sequenced sample consisted of PBMCs or T cells enriched from blood (not recorded which). The origin of the receptors is a woman aged 45-65 years who had recovered from COVID-19.

This clone was detected a few times. The chain joins TRBV10-3 to TRBJ2-3; 8 bases are a match to TRBD2. The junction had 4 bases not matched to a gene; V was cut back by 3 bases and J by 2 bases. The CDR3 is 15 residues long. Germline CDR1 and CDR2: ENHRY and SYGVKD. The CDR3: CAISEYSGTTDTQYF. Here the CDR3 DNA reads TGTGCCATCAGTGAATATAGCGGGACCACAGATACGCAGTATTTT.

J is TRBJ2-7 and V is TRBV11-2; tentatively, D is TRBD2 (6 bases). The ends were cut back, 1 base at V and 5 bases at J, with 15 bases in the middle. This CDR3 spans 15 amino acids. Per the germline V gene, CDR1 is SGHAT and CDR2 is FQNNGV. CDR3 protein: CASSLGGLTGHEQYF. The CDR3 nucleotides are TGTGCCAGCAGCTTAGGGGGACTCACGGGTCACGAGCAGTACTTC.

V is TRBV27 and J is TRBJ2-3; 7 positions match TRBD1. The CDR3 loop spans 15 amino acids. V trimming: 1 base; J trimming: 3 bases; junction bases outside the gene matches: 4. Germline-derived CDR1 and CDR2 are MNHEY and SMNVEV (reference sequence). The CDR3 loop reads CASSLLGGTTDTQYF. CDR3 in DNA: TGTGCCAGCAGTTTATTAGGGGGCACGACAGATACGCAGTATTTT.

The genes are TRBV28 and TRBJ2-7; the match to TRBD1 covers 7 bases. With 7 bases clipped from V and 0 bases from J, the junction kept 12 bases outside the gene matches. Germline loops: CDR1 MDHEN, CDR2 SYDVKM. The CDR3 runs 16 residues. The CDR3 sequence is CASNQPRDSSSYEQYF. DNA of the CDR3: TGTGCCAGCAACCAACCCCGGGACAGCAGCTCCTACGAGCAGTACTTC.

In nucleotides, the CDR3 is TGTGCCAGCAGTTCCGCCGGACAGGCGACGGGTAATTCACCCCTCCACTTT. This gives the protein CASSSAGQATGNSPLHF. V gene TRBV27 combines with J gene TRBJ1-6; 7 nucleotides line up with TRBD1. The ends lost 4 bases at V and 6 bases at J; junction bases unmatched: 12. Germline CDR1 reads MNHEY; CDR2 reads SMNVEV (reference sequence). This CDR3 is built from 17 residues.